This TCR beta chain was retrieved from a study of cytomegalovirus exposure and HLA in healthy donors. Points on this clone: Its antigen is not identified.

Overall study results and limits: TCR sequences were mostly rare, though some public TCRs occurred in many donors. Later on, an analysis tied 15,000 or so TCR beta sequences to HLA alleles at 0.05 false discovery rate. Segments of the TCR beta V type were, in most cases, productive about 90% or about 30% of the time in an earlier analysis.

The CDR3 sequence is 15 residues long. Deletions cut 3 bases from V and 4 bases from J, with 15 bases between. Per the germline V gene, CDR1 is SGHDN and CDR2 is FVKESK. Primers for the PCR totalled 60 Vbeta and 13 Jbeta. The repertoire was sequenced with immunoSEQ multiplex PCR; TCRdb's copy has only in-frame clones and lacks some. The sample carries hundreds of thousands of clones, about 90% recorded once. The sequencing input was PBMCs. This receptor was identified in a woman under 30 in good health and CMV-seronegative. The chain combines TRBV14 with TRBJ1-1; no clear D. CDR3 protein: CASSHRSIRGTEAFF. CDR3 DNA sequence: TGTGCCAGCAGCCACCGCTCCATTCGAGGCACTGAAGCTTTCTTT.